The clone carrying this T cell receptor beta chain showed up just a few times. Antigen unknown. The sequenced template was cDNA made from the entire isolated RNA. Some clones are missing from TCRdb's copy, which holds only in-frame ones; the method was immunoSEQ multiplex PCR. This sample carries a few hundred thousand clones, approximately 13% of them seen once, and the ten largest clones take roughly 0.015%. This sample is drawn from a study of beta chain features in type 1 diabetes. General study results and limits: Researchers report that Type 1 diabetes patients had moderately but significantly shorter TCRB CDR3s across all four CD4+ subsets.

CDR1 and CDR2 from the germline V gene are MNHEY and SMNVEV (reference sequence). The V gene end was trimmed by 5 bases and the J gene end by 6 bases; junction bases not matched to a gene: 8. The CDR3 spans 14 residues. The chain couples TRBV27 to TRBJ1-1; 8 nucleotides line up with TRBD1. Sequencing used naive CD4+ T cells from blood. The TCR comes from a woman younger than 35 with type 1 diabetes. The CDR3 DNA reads TGTGCCAGCAGTGTCATACAGGGGGTGCCTGAAGCTTTCTTT. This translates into CASSVIQGVPEAFF.